The 26 T cell receptor beta chains in this list originate from one sample, sequenced in a study of T cell repertoires in cytomegalovirus infection. TCRdb recomputed calls from the reads with MiXCR, one row per CDR3 protein. The sample has over 450,000 distinct CDR3 sequences, about 11% seen once; the top ten hold 9.5% to 13%. What was sequenced was PBMCs. These TCRs come from a human donor in good health (CMV status not recorded). Some clones in this sample may be carry-over from other donors' samples.

Many counts were recorded for this clonotype. This chain joins TRBV7-2 and TRBJ1-5; no clear D gene. The V end lost 7 bases, the J end lost 4 bases, and 8 bases lay between the germline ends. This CDR3 is built from 12 residues. Germline CDR1 reads SGHTA; CDR2 reads FQGNSA. CDR3 nucleotides: TGTGCCAGCACCTTCAGGAATCAGCCCCAGCATTTT. The encoded protein is CASTFRNQPQHF. Full variable domain (missing parts from reference TRBV7-2 and TRBJ1-5): GAGVSQSPSNKVTEKGKDVELRCDPISGHTALYWYRQSLGQGLEFLIYFQGNSAPDKSGLPSDRFSAERTGGSVSTLTIQRTQQEDSAVYLCASTFRNQPQHFGDGTRLSIL.

J is TRBJ2-3 and V is TRBV5-1, with 9 bases matching TRBD2. This CDR3 is 18 amino acids long. Germline V gene lookup returns CDR1 SGHRS and CDR2 YFSETQ. After removal of 4 bases from V and 3 bases from J, the junction contained 15 bases not matched to a gene. The CDR3 nucleotides read TGCGCCAGCAGCCCCCGATTAGCGGGGGACCAAGGAACAGATACGCAGTATTTT. Its protein product is CASSPRLAGDQGTDTQYF.

Ten or more counts support this clonotype. This chain uses TRBV4-1 with TRBJ2-5, with TRBD1 matching over 7 bases. The germline CDR1 and CDR2 sequences are MGHRA and YSYEKL. The CDR3 extends over 19 amino acids. V shed 3 bases and J 0 bases; nucleotides not matched to a gene: 16. The CDR3 nucleotides are TGCGCCAGCAGCCAGGATTCCTCTTCGCAGGGGGAACACCAAGAGACCCAGTACTTC. This translates into CASSQDSSSQGEHQETQYF.

In its sample, this clonotype was seen many times. The chain is built from TRBV7-3 and TRBJ1-1; D remains unclear. The CDR3 has 15 amino acids. Germline V gene data show CDR1 as SGHTA and CDR2 as FQGTGA. V was cut by 5 bases and J by 2 bases, with 15 bases left in between. The CDR3 reads CASSHSRIANTEAFF. CDR3 bases: TGTGCCAGCAGCCACAGCAGGATAGCTAACACTGAAGCTTTCTTT. The whole variable domain, remainder taken from reference TRBV7-3 and TRBJ1-1, is GAGVSQTPSNKVTEKGKYVELRCDPISGHTALYWYRQSLGQGPEFLIYFQGTGAADDSGLPNDRFFAVRPEGSVSTLKIQRTERGDSAVYLCASSHSRIANTEAFFGQGTRLTVV.

On this clonotype itself: A much larger clone lies a single base off, so this may be a read error. The rearrangement uses TRBV20-1 and TRBJ2-5; no clear D gene. This CDR3 comprises 10 residues. CDR1 is DFQATT, CDR2 SNEGSKA, per germline (reference sequence). Deletions cut 4 bases from V and 3 bases from J, with 3 bases between. In DNA form, the CDR3 reads TGCAGTGCTATCAAAGAGACCCAGTACTTC. Residues: CSAIKETQYF.

The V and J genes are TRBV5-5 and TRBJ1-2, with 10 bases aligning to TRBD1. The germline V gene has CDR1 SGHKS and CDR2 YYEKEE (reference sequence). Trimming removed 4 bases from V and 7 bases from J; junction bases left unmatched: 4. The CDR3 has 13 amino acids. CDR3 coding DNA: TGTGCCAGCAGCCGAGACAGGGGGCCTGGCTACACCTTC. It yields the protein CASSRDRGPGYTF.

There are many counts of this clonotype. The gene calls are TRBV7-9 and TRBJ2-7; tentative D call: TRBD2 (6 bases). The germline V gene encodes CDR1 SEHNR and CDR2 FQNEAQ (reference sequence). This CDR3 spans 14 amino acids. V lost 6 bases and J 3 bases, leaving 15 bases between the germline ends. CDR3 residues: CASSTSRGNYEQYF. Here the CDR3 DNA reads TGTGCCAGCAGTACCTCCCGGGGGAACTACGAGCAGTACTTC.

This sequence joins TRBV24-1 and TRBJ2-1; no definite D call. Germline V lookup: CDR1 KGHDR, CDR2 SFDVKD. The CDR3 loop spans 11 amino acids. V lost 6 bases and J 5 bases, leaving 4 bases between the germline ends. CDR3 sequence reads: CATSLDNEQFF. As DNA, the CDR3 is TGTGCCACCAGTCTTGACAATGAGCAGTTCTTC.

This clonotype was counted at least ten times. The rearrangement joins TRBV5-6 to TRBJ2-5; 11 positions match TRBD1. This CDR3 spans 15 amino acids. Germline V gene lookup returns CDR1 SGHDT and CDR2 YYEEEE. With 3 bases clipped from V and 5 bases from J, the junction kept 6 bases outside the gene matches. The DNA for the CDR3 is TGTGCCAGCAGCTATGGGACAGGGGGGTCCGAGACCCAGTACTTC. It codes for CASSYGTGGSETQYF.

The chain recombines TRBV20-1 with TRBJ1-1; D not certain. The CDR3 extends over 12 amino acids. Per germline, CDR1 DFQATT and CDR2 SNEGSKA (reference sequence). V lost 6 bases and J lost 1, with 9 bases in between. CDR3: CSALDGNTEAFF. CDR3 nucleotide sequence: TGCAGTGCCCTGGACGGGAACACTGAAGCTTTCTTT.

At least ten counts were recorded for this clonotype. The V and J genes are TRBV7-8 and TRBJ2-5; TRBD2 might be the D (6 bases). The V end was cut by 5 bases, the J end by 2 bases, with 18 bases between. The CDR3 is 16 amino acids. Per the germline V gene, CDR1 is SGHVS and CDR2 is FQNEAQ. For the CDR3, the DNA is TGTGCCAGCAGCCGCAGAGAGTCAGGAGGGCAAGAGACCCAGTACTTC. Protein: CASSRRESGGQETQYF.

The sample holds many counts of this clonotype. CDR3 sequence: CASSFPNRRTEAFF. DNA of the CDR3: TGTGCCAGCAGCTTTCCAAACCGGCGAACTGAAGCTTTCTTT. The chain recombines TRBV7-2 with TRBJ1-1; no clear D. The CDR3 is made up of 14 amino acids. Germline CDR1 reads SGHTA; CDR2 reads FQGNSA. V gave up 3 bases and J gave up 5 bases, with 13 bases separating them.

The table lists this clonotype with many counts. V and J are TRBV6-1 and TRBJ1-1, with D perhaps TRBD1 (6 bases). CDR1 is MNHNS and CDR2 is SASEGT in the germline V gene. V was pared by 7 bases and J by 2 bases, with 17 bases between. The CDR3 is 15 residues long. CDR3 amino acids: CASIEGGQANTEAFF. The CDR3 DNA follows: TGTGCCAGCATCGAGGGGGGTCAGGCTAACACTGAAGCTTTCTTT.

Many counts were recorded for this clonotype. This sequence joins TRBV12-3 or TRBV12-4 and TRBJ1-1, with D unclear. The ends were cut back, 3 bases at V and 1 base at J, with 9 bases in the middle. The CDR3 is made up of 14 amino acids. The CDR3 coding sequence is TGTGCCAGCAGTTTTGGACCTCGGAACACTGAAGCTTTCTTT. It codes for CASSFGPRNTEAFF.

The J gene is TRBJ2-7, the V gene TRBV14; possible D gene TRBD1, 6 bases. This CDR3 has 13 residues. Trimming took off 4 bases at V and 7 bases at J, with 14 bases between the two ends. CDR1 and CDR2 from the germline V gene are SGHDN and FVKESK. CDR3 region: CASSPGHDFEQYF. The CDR3 region has the DNA TGTGCCAGCAGCCCGGGACACGATTTTGAGCAGTACTTC. Based on the CDR3 plus reference TRBV14 and TRBJ2-7, the full variable domain is EAGVTQFPSHSVIEKGQTVTLRCDPISGHDNLYWYRRVMGKEIKFLLHFVKESKQDESGMPNNRFLAERTGGTYSTLKVQPAELEDSGVYFCASSPGHDFEQYFGPGTRLTVT.

The table lists this clonotype with many counts. The V gene is TRBV19, the J gene TRBJ2-3, with D unresolved. Germline-derived CDR1 and CDR2 are LNHDA and SQIVND (reference sequence). Trimming shortened V by 4 bases and J by 6 bases, and 11 bases separated the two germline ends. The CDR3 has 13 residues. The CDR3 DNA reads as TGTGCCAGTAGTACACCTCGTGGGGATACGCAGTATTTT. Protein product: CASSTPRGDTQYF.

This clonotype came up many times. The chain carries TRBV10-2 and TRBJ1-1; 10 nucleotides agree with TRBD1. CDR1 WSHSY and CDR2 SAAADI come from the germline V gene. The CDR3 sequence is 14 residues long. V shed 9 bases and J 5 bases; nucleotides not matched to a gene: 9. DNA for the CDR3: TGCGCCAGTTTCGACAGGGGGCGCGGGACTGAAGCTTTCTTT. Residues: CASFDRGRGTEAFF.

This chain joins TRBV29-1 and TRBJ2-5; TRBD2 is a possible D gene (7 bases). The CDR3 sequence is 14 residues long. Trimming removed 5 bases at V and 3 bases at J, with 16 bases between. Germline V lookup: CDR1 SQVTM, CDR2 ANQGSEA. This chain's CDR3 is CSVRKRDKEETQYF. The CDR3 region has the DNA TGCAGCGTTCGAAAGCGGGACAAAGAAGAGACCCAGTACTTC.

CDR3 in amino acids: CASSLERATSYNEQFF. CDR3 DNA sequence: TGTGCCAGCAGCTTAGAACGGGCCACCTCCTACAATGAGCAGTTCTTC. The chain combines TRBV11-3 with TRBJ2-1; D not certain. Between the trimmed V and J ends, which lost 0 bases and 0 bases, there was a span of 9 bases. Germline V CDR1 and CDR2: SGHNT, YENEEA. CDR3 length equals 16 residues.

The table lists this clonotype with a few counts. V usage is TRBV29-1 and J usage is TRBJ2-2; 7 bases are shared with TRBD1. V lost 3 bases to trimming and J lost 0 bases; unmatched junction nucleotides: 13. There are 18 residues in the CDR3. Germline V lookup: CDR1 SQVTM, CDR2 ANQGSEA. The chain's CDR3 is CSVEKSPGQIANTGELFF. The CDR3 bases are TGCAGCGTTGAGAAGAGCCCGGGACAGATCGCGAACACCGGGGAGCTGTTTTTT.

This clonotype was seen repeatedly, ten times or more. The chain is built from TRBV7-8 and TRBJ2-7, with 9 bases identical to TRBD2. Trimming cost V 5 bases and J 2 bases; bases outside gene matches: 4. The CDR3 contains 14 residues. The V gene's germline CDR1 is SGHVS and CDR2 FQNEAQ. The DNA of the CDR3 is TGTGCCAGCAGCGAGACTAGCGGCGCCTACGAGCAGTACTTC. Amino acid sequence: CASSETSGAYEQYF.

This clonotype was counted many times. V usage is TRBV7-6 and J usage is TRBJ1-5, with no clear D. V lost 5 bases, J lost 0 bases, and 11 bases lay in between. The germline V gene encodes CDR1 SGHVS and CDR2 FNYEAQ. The CDR3 totals 15 residues. The CDR3 DNA follows: TGTGCCAGCAGCCCTTTCGGGGATAGCAATCAGCCCCAGCATTTT. Translated, it gives CASSPFGDSNQPQHF.

This clonotype was observed at least ten times. V usage is TRBV19 and J usage is TRBJ2-2; perhaps TRBD1 as D (5 bases). This CDR3 comprises 19 residues. Trimming cost V 7 bases and J 6 bases, with 30 bases left between them. The germline V gene encodes CDR1 LNHDA and CDR2 SQIVND (reference sequence). The CDR3 loop is CASKALQGREKDRSGELFF. CDR3 DNA: TGTGCCAGTAAGGCCCTCCAGGGCAGGGAAAAGGATAGATCCGGGGAGCTGTTTTTT.

This clonotype was recorded at least ten times. CDR3 residues: CAIGGVGDTEAFF. The CDR3 DNA follows: TGTGCCATCGGGGGGGTAGGCGACACTGAAGCTTTCTTT. J is TRBJ1-1 and V is TRBV10-3, with D perhaps matching TRBD1 (5 bases). The CDR3 contains 13 residues. V was clipped by 8 bases and J by 3 bases, with 13 bases between them. Germline CDR1 reads ENHRY; CDR2 reads SYGVKD.

This chain joins TRBV27 and TRBJ2-7, with D perhaps TRBD2 (5 bases). Trimming cost V 3 bases and J 7 bases, with 13 bases left between them. This CDR3 is 13 amino acids long. Germline assignment: CDR1 MNHEY and CDR2 SMNVEV (reference sequence). CDR3 region: CASSFGPQREQYF. The CDR3 nucleotides are TGTGCCAGCAGTTTTGGGCCTCAGCGGGAGCAGTACTTC.

This clonotype was found a few times. The chain has TRBV6-4 and TRBJ1-2; D possibly corresponds to TRBD1 (5 bases). From germline, CDR1 is MRHNA and CDR2 SNTAGT. The CDR3 has 14 residues. V lost 1 base to trimming and J lost 7 bases, with 13 bases between them. The CDR3 protein is CASSDLRPGGGYTF. The CDR3 nucleotides are TGTGCCAGCAGTGACTTGAGACCCGGGGGTGGCTACACCTTC.